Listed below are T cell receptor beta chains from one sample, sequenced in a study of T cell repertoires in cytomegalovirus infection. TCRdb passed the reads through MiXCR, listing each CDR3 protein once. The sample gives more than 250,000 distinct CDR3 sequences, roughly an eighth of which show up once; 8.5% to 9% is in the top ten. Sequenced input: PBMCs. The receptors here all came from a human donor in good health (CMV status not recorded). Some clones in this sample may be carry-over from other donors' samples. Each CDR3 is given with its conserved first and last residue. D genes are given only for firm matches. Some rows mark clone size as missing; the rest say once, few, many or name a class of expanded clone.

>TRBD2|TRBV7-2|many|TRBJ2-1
TGTGCCAGCAGCCCTACTAGCGGGAGTGAGGATGAGCAGTTCTTC
CASSPTSGSEDEQFF
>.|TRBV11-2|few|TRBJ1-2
TGTGCCAGCAGCTTAGATCCAAGGGACCCTGGCTACACCTTC
CASSLDPRDPGYTF
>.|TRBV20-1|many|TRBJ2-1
TGCAGTGCTAGAGCCCGAGGGATAAGCTCCTACAATGAGCAGTTCTTC
CSARARGISSYNEQFF
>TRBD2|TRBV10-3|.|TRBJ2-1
TGTGCCATCAGTGAAAGGTCTAGCGGGCCCCCCTACAATGAGCAGTTCTTC
CAISERSSGPPYNEQFF
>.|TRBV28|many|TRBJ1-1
TGTGCCAGCAGCAGTCGGAGGGCAGGGAAACTGAACACTGAAGCTTTCTTT
CASSSRRAGKLNTEAFF
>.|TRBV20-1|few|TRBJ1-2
TGCAGTGCTATAGGGGGTATGGCTGATAATGGTAATGGCTACACCTTC
CSAIGGMADNGNGYTF
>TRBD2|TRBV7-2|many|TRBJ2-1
TGTGCCAGCAGCCACGGACTAGCGGAAGGTAGTGGTGACAATGAGCAGTTCTTC
CASSHGLAEGSGDNEQFF
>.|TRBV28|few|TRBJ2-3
TGTGCCAGCGCCGAGGCAGGGGGCACAGATACGCAGTATTTT
CASAEAGGTDTQYF
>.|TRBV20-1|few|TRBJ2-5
TGCAGTGGCGCGAGAGGGGATCAAGAGACCCAGTACTTC
CSGARGDQETQYF
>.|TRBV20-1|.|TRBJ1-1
TGCAGTGCCACGTTCGGAGGGGCACGAAATACTGAAGCTTTCTTT
CSATFGGARNTEAFF
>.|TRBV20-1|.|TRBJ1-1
TGCAGTGCTAGCAGGGGCCAGGGGGCTTTCTTT
CSASRGQGAFF
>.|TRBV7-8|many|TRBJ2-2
TGTGCCAGCAGCATCGATCCGAACGCCGGGGAGCTGTTTTTT
CASSIDPNAGELFF
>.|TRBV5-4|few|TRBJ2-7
TGTGCCAGCAGACCGAGCGAATCCTACGAGCAGTACTTC
CASRPSESYEQYF
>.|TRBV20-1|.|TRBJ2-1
TGCAGTGCTGGGACCAATGAGCAGTTCTTC
CSAGTNEQFF
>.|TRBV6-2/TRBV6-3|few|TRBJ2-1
TGTGCCAGCAGTAACCACAATGAGCAGTTCTTC
CASSNHNEQFF
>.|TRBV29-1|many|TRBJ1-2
TGCAGCGTTCAACAGGGCAACAACTATGGCTACACCTTC
CSVQQGNNYGYTF
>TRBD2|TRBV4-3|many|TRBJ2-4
TGCGCCAGCAGCCCGGGACTAGCGGGAAACATTCAGTACTTC
CASSPGLAGNIQYF
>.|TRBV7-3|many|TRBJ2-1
TGTGCCAGCAGTCCCGACAGTGTCTCCTACAATGAGCAGTTCTTC
CASSPDSVSYNEQFF
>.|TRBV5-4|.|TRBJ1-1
TGTGCCAGCAGCTTGAGGGGCTCCGACAGCACTGAAGCTTTCTTT
CASSLRGSDSTEAFF
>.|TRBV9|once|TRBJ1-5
TGTGCCAGCAGCCAAGGGACACCCTATCAGCCCCAGCATTTT
CASSQGTPYQPQHF
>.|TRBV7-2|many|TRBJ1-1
TGTGCCAGCAGCTTGTTCCGGGACGTTGAAGCTTTCTTT
CASSLFRDVEAFF
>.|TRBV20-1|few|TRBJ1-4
TGCAGTGCTAGAGATCACAGGGATAGTGAAAAACTGTTTTTT
CSARDHRDSEKLFF
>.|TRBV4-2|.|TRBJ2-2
TGTGCCAGCAGCCAAGTGCAGGGGACCCTGAACACCGGGGAGCTGTTTTTT
CASSQVQGTLNTGELFF
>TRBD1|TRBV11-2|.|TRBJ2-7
TGTGCCAGCAGCCCGTGGACAGGAGCCTACGAGCAGTACTTC
CASSPWTGAYEQYF
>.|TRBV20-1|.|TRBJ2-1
TGCAGTCTTCCGGGACTTTTTCAAGTCTCCTACAATGAGCAGTTCTTC
CSLPGLFQVSYNEQFF
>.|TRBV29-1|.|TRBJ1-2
TGCAGCGTTGAAGATCGGTTAGGATACGGCTACACCTTC
CSVEDRLGYGYTF
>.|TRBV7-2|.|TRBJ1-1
TGTGCCAGCAGCTTAGCACAGACGAACACTGAAGCTTTCTTT
CASSLAQTNTEAFF
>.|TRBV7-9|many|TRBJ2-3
TGTGCCAGCAGCCACTCACCCGGGACGGCATCTAGCACAGATACGCAGTATTTT
CASSHSPGTASSTDTQYF
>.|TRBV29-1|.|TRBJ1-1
TGCAGCGGGTCGAACACTGAAGCTTTCTTT
CSGSNTEAFF
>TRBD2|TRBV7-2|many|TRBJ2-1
TGTGCCAGCAGCTTAATGGCGGGAGTTCCTGAGCAGTTCTTC
CASSLMAGVPEQFF
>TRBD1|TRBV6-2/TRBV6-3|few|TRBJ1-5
TGTGCCAGCAGGGGACAGACTTGGGCCTCCAGCAATCAGCCCCAGCATTTT
CASRGQTWASSNQPQHF
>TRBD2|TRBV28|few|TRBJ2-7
TGTGCCAGCAGCCAACCCCCCCCCCTAGAGGAGCGGGATACCTACGAGCAGTACTTC
CASSQPPPLEERDTYEQYF
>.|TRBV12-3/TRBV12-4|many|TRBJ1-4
TGTGCCAGCAGTTTAGGTGGAGGGTCCGTAAAACTGTTTTTT
CASSLGGGSVKLFF
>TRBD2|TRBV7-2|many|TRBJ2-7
TGTGCCAGCAGCTTAATCCTAGCGGGAGGATACGAGCAGTACTTC
CASSLILAGGYEQYF
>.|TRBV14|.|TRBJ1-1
TGTGCCAGCAGCCCAACGGGGGTTGAAGCTTTCTTT
CASSPTGVEAFF
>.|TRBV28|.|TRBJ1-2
TGTGCCAGCCGCCGACAGGCCGGTAGTCTAACCCATGGCTACACCTTC
CASRRQAGSLTHGYTF
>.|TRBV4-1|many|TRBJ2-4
TGCGCCAGCAGCCAAGTCCGGGAGGCCAAAAACATTCAGTACTTC
CASSQVREAKNIQYF
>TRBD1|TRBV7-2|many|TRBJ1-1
TGTGCCAGCAGCTTACGACCATTACAGGGGGGAAACACTGAAGCTTTCTTT
CASSLRPLQGGNTEAFF
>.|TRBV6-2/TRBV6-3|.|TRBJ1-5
TGTGCCAGCGGCCAGCAACAGGGACAGCCCCAGCATTTT
CASGQQQGQPQHF
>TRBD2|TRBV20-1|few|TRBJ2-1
TGCAGTGCTAGAGATCAGCGGGAGGAGCAGTTCTTC
CSARDQREEQFF
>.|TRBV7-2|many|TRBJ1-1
TGTGCCAGCAGGCCTCCCGATAACATGAACACTGAAGCTTTCTTT
CASRPPDNMNTEAFF
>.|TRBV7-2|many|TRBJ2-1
TGTGCCAGCAGCTTAGCAACTAGAGGTGAGCAGTTCTTC
CASSLATRGEQFF
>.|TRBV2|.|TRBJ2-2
TGTGCCAGCAGGACACGGACAGTCAGCCCCGGGGAGCTGTTTTTT
CASRTRTVSPGELFF
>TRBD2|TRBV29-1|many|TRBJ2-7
TGCAGCGTTGAAGGAGGTGGCGGGAGTGTGGACGAGCAGTACTTC
CSVEGGGGSVDEQYF
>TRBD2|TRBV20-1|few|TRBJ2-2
TGCAGTGCTAGAGATACCGGGACTAGCGGAAACACCGGGGAGCTGTTTTTT
CSARDTGTSGNTGELFF
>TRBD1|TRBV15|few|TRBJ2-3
TGTGCCACCGGAAGAGGACAGGTCACAGATACGCAGTATTTT
CATGRGQVTDTQYF
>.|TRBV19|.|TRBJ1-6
TGTGCCAGCTCTACAGGGTACAATTCACCCCTCCACTTT
CASSTGYNSPLHF